This TCR beta chain derives from a study of T-cell reconstitution after alpha-beta-depleted transplantation in children. Using unique molecular identifiers, the investigators prepared the TCRbeta library. Via MiXCR, TCRdb re-called the PCR reads, giving one row per CDR3 protein. The sample comprises around 600,000 distinct CDR3 sequences, roughly 17% of which are singletons, and approximately 1% rests with the top ten. This clonotype was recorded many times. With V trimmed by 4 bases and J by 5 bases, 13 bases remained unmatched. The CDR3 covers 16 residues. Germline V gene data show CDR1 as SGHRS and CDR2 as YFSETQ.

The specimen comprised PBMCs from the stem cell graft donor, sampled from the stem cell graft. The clonotype originates from a human donor who donated a stem cell graft to a child with acute myeloid leukemia. V and J are TRBV5-1 and TRBJ2-5; 8 bases agree with TRBD2. CDR3 DNA sequence: TGCGCCAGCAGCCTTTACTCCGGGACTAGTACGGAGACCCAGTACTTC. The encoded protein is CASSLYSGTSTETQYF.